This T cell receptor beta chain is drawn from a study of technical replicates of blood from a handful of donors. The CDR3 runs to 16 residues. Germline loops: CDR1 SGHAT, CDR2 FQNNGV. Losses at the gene ends were 6 bases for V and 2 bases for J; bases not matched to a gene: 10. TCRdb keeps only in-frame clones here, not all; method: immunoSEQ multiplex PCR. The data contain 68,000 or so clones, about 97% of them singletons. The rearrangement links TRBV11-2 to TRBJ2-1, with 7 bases fitting TRBD2. The TCR originated in a human donor in good health. Sequencing input: T cells isolated from PBMCs. The CDR3 DNA reads as TGTGCCAGCAGGCCCGACGGGAGGTATACCTACAATGAGCAGTTCTTC. Translated, it gives CASRPDGRYTYNEQFF.